This paragraph covers one TCR beta chain sequence. No antigen is known for it. Data came from immunoSEQ multiplex PCR; TCRdb stores just in-frame clones and leaves some out. The sample has some 21,000 clones, about 90% seen once. The data belong to a study of T cells in localized non-small cell lung cancer. Study observations and caveats: Clonality peaked in uninvolved adjacent lung rather than tumor. There were a median around 59 of the top 100 tumor clones appearing in adjacent lung.

Looked up from germline, CDR1 is SGHTA and CDR2 is FQGTGA. This CDR3 is built from 14 residues. V gave up 2 bases and J gave up 4 bases, with 12 bases separating them. The input for sequencing was peripheral blood, taken before any cancer treatment. The chain employs TRBV7-3 and TRBJ2-7, with D possibly being TRBD1 or TRBD2 (5 bases each). The clonotype originates from a male donor older than 55 with stage I squamous cell lung carcinoma. CDR3 sequence: CASSLGDPSYEQYF. CDR3 coding DNA: TGTGCCAGCAGCTTAGGGGACCCCAGTTACGAGCAGTACTTC.